The 15 T cell receptor beta chains in this list originate from one sample, sequenced in a study of blood T cell repertoires in COVID-19. Sequenced by immunoSEQ multiplex PCR; TCRdb stores in-frame clones only, minus some. In the table there are hundreds of thousands of clones, 85% of which are singletons. The source material was peripheral blood. These receptors were collected from a human donor in a cohort sampled during active COVID-19.

This rearrangement joins TRBV19 to TRBJ2-5, with 9 bases lining up with TRBD1. The CDR3 has 15 residues. With V trimmed by 6 bases and J by 5 bases, 10 bases remained unmatched. CDR1 is LNHDA, CDR2 SQIVND, per germline (reference sequence). For the CDR3, the DNA is TGTGCCAGTAGCACAGGGGGCGGAGGAGGCGAGACCCAGTACTTC. Its translation is CASSTGGGGGETQYF.

This sequence joins TRBV14 and TRBJ1-2; D not certain. This CDR3 comprises 15 residues. The V end was cut by 3 bases, the J end by 5 bases, with 16 bases between. Germline V CDR1 and CDR2: SGHDN, FVKESK. This chain's CDR3 is CASSHQLEPPYGYTF. The CDR3 bases are TGTGCCAGCAGCCATCAACTTGAGCCGCCTTATGGCTACACCTTC. The variable domain in full, completed from reference TRBV14 and TRBJ1-2, reads EAGVTQFPSHSVIEKGQTVTLRCDPISGHDNLYWYRRVMGKEIKFLLHFVKESKQDESGMPNNRFLAERTGGTYSTLKVQPAELEDSGVYFCASSHQLEPPYGYTFGSGTRLTVV.

The chain couples TRBV5-5 to TRBJ1-4; D possibly corresponds to TRBD1 (5 bases). The germline gives CDR1 SGHKS, CDR2 YYEKEE (reference sequence). The CDR3 is 14 amino acids. V dropped 2 bases and J dropped 5 bases, with 10 bases sitting between them. CDR3 sequence reads: CASSLDGQNEKLFF. As DNA, the CDR3 is TGTGCCAGCAGCTTAGATGGACAAAATGAAAAACTGTTTTTT. The entire variable domain, with the rest obtained from reference TRBV5-5 and TRBJ1-4, is as follows: DAGVTQSPTHLIKTRGQQVTLRCSPISGHKSVSWYQQVLGQGPQFIFQYYEKEERGRGNFPDRFSARQFPNYSSELNVNALLLGDSALYLCASSLDGQNEKLFFGSGTQLSVL.

The V gene is TRBV7-8, the J gene TRBJ2-3; 8 nucleotides line up with TRBD2. The trim removed 3 bases at V and 6 bases at J, leaving 8 bases unmatched. The CDR3 is made up of 15 amino acids. Germline V gives CDR1 SGHVS, CDR2 FQNEAQ. The CDR3 reads CASSFAGRAADTQYF. The CDR3 nucleotides read TGTGCCAGCAGCTTTGCCGGGAGGGCCGCTGATACGCAGTATTTT.

This chain joins TRBV9 and TRBJ1-5; D perhaps matches TRBD1 (5 bases). Deletions cut 4 bases from V and 7 bases from J, with 15 bases between. The CDR3 totals 14 residues. Germline CDR1 reads SGDLS; CDR2 reads YYNGEE. CDR3 DNA: TGTGCCAGCAGCCCACATCCCGGGGGGCAGCCCCAGCATTTT. Residues: CASSPHPGGQPQHF.

The chain has TRBV7-9 and TRBJ1-4, with no clear D. Germline V lookup: CDR1 SEHNR, CDR2 FQNEAQ (reference sequence). Trimming took 2 bases from V and 10 from J, leaving 11 bases between them. There are 13 residues in the CDR3. CDR3 region: CASSLRPEGKLFF. The CDR3 DNA sequence: TGTGCCAGCAGCTTAAGGCCGGAGGGAAAACTGTTTTTT.

The gene calls are TRBV24-1 and TRBJ2-1; no firm D call. The CDR3 contains 16 residues. Between the trimmed V and J ends, which lost 6 bases and 4 bases, there was a span of 18 bases. Germline-derived CDR1 and CDR2 are KGHDR and SFDVKD. DNA of the CDR3: TGTGCCACCAGTTCATTCACCAACCCTAAGTACAATGAGCAGTTCTTC. Protein product: CATSSFTNPKYNEQFF.

V gene TRBV10-3 combines with J gene TRBJ1-1; no definite D call. Germline loops: CDR1 ENHRY, CDR2 SYGVKD. The CDR3 loop spans 14 amino acids. V dropped 0 bases and J dropped 9 bases, with 14 bases sitting between them. DNA for the CDR3: TGTGCCATCAGTGAGTCGGCGGGTCTGAGCCAAGCTTTCTTT. This sequence encodes CAISESAGLSQAFF.

The V call is TRBV28, the J call TRBJ1-2; 10 nucleotides align to TRBD1. Trimming at V came to 2 bases and at J to 4 bases, leaving 4 bases not matched to a gene. This CDR3 contains 15 residues. Germline-derived CDR1 and CDR2 are MDHEN and SYDVKM. The CDR3 DNA is TGTGCCAGCAGTTTAGACAGGGGGCTGGGCTATGGCTACACCTTC. Protein: CASSLDRGLGYGYTF.

The rearrangement links TRBV5-8 to TRBJ2-7, with a tentative D call TRBD2 (6 bases). CDR1 and CDR2 (germline): SGHTS, YDEGEE. V was pared by 4 bases and J by 9 bases, with 14 bases between. This CDR3 has 12 amino acids. DNA of the CDR3: TGTGCCAGCAGCCCGGACTACCTAGGGCAGTACTTC. Its translation is CASSPDYLGQYF.

This chain connects TRBV5-4 to TRBJ2-3; D perhaps matches TRBD2 (6 bases). V lost 4 bases, J lost 4 bases, and 19 bases lay in between. This CDR3 region has 16 residues. Germline V lookup: CDR1 SGHNT, CDR2 YYREEE (reference sequence). CDR3 DNA sequence: TGTGCCAGCAGCCGCAGACTAGGTCACGGGGCAGATACGCAGTATTTT. It specifies CASSRRLGHGADTQYF.

The chain joins TRBV19 to TRBJ2-3; 10 bases line up with TRBD2. V trimming: 2 bases; J trimming: 2 bases; junction bases outside the gene matches: 1. The CDR3 contains 15 residues. Germline CDR1 is LNHDA and CDR2 is SQIVND (reference sequence). The CDR3 nucleotides are TGTGCCAGTAGTATACTAGCGGGAGTCACAGATACGCAGTATTTT. The encoded protein is CASSILAGVTDTQYF.

The rearrangement uses TRBV6-4 and TRBJ2-1, with D tentatively TRBD1 (5 bases). Germline V lookup: CDR1 MRHNA, CDR2 SNTAGT. This CDR3 spans 11 amino acids. The V gene lost 4 bases and the J gene lost 15 bases, with 13 bases spanning the gap. CDR3 region: CASSVPPQGFF. CDR3 coding DNA: TGTGCCAGCAGTGTACCGCCTCAGGGGTTCTTC.

In its sample, this clone was seen once. The rearrangement uses TRBV6-2 or TRBV6-3 and TRBJ2-7, with 7 positions matching TRBD1. V dropped 6 bases and J dropped 0; count of bases not matched to a gene: 11. CDR3 length: 16 residues. From germline, CDR1 is MNHEY and CDR2 SVGEGT. The chain's CDR3 is CASSQPSTGSSYEQYF. CDR3 nucleotide sequence: TGTGCCAGCAGCCAACCTTCGACAGGGAGCTCCTACGAGCAGTACTTC.

The chain uses TRBV5-6 and TRBJ1-6; 9 bases fit TRBD1. J was trimmed by 4 bases and V by 3 bases; bases with no gene match: 5. The CDR3 loop spans 16 amino acids. CDR1 SGHDT and CDR2 YYEEEE come from the germline V gene. The CDR3 sequence: CASSYTGTGYNSPLHF. As DNA, the CDR3 is TGTGCCAGCAGCTACACCGGGACAGGGTATAATTCACCCCTCCACTTT.